This T cell receptor beta chain was documented in a study of human T cells and chemical hapten exposure. The time point was: patch test 3, about 24 weeks after DPC sensitization. Regarding treatment: therapeutic diphenylcyclopropenone sensitization with weekly scalp DPC. The study enrolled 18 to 70-year-old alopecia patients suitable for DPC. CDR1 and CDR2 (germline): MDHEN, SYDVKM. Trimming took off 2 bases at V and 6 bases at J, with 11 bases between the two ends. The CDR3 sequence is 13 residues long. TCRdb processed the RACE reads anew with MiXCR; each CDR3 protein has one entry. Of 82,000 or so distinct CDR3 sequences in the sample, approximately 13% were seen once. Ten or more counts support this clonotype.

This receptor was taken from a woman aged 50 to 60 with alopecia areata. Some clones in this sample may be carry-over from other donors' samples. This chain links TRBV28 with TRBJ2-7, with no clear D. The material was whole blood, obtained in connection with sensitization to the hapten diphenylcyclopropenone (DPC). CDR3 loop: CASSLRTPPEQYF. DNA for the CDR3: TGTGCCAGCAGTTTAAGGACCCCTCCCGAGCAGTACTTC.